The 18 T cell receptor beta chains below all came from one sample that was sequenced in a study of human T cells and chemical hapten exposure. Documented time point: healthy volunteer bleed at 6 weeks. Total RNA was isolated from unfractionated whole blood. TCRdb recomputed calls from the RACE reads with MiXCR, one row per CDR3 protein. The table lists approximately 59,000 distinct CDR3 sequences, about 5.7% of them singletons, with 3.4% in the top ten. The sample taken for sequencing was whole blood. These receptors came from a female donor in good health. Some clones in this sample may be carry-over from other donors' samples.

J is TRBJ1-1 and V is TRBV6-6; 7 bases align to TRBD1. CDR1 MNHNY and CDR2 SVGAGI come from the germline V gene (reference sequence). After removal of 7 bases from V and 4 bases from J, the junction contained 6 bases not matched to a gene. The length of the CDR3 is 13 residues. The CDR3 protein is CASTTDRSTEAFF. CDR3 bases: TGTGCCAGCACTACGGACAGGAGCACTGAAGCTTTCTTT.

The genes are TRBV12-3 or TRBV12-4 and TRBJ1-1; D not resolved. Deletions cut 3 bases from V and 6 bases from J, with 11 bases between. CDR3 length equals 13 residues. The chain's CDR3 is CASSLWERPEAFF. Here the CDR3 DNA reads TGTGCCAGCAGTTTGTGGGAGAGGCCTGAAGCTTTCTTT.

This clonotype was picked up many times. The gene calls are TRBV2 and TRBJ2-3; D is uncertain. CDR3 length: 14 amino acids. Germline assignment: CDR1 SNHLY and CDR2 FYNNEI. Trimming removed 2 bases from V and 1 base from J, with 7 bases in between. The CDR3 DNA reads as TGTGCCAGCAGTGAAACCCCCCGCACAGATACGCAGTATTTT. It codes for CASSETPRTDTQYF.

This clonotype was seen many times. CDR3 protein: CASSFGPPAGSRNTIYF. In DNA, the CDR3 is TGTGCCAGCAGCTTCGGGCCCCCTGCAGGGAGTAGAAACACCATATATTTT. The gene calls are TRBV7-2 and TRBJ1-3, with a possible D match to TRBD1 (5 bases). V shed 3 bases and J shed 5 bases, with 20 bases lying between them. The CDR3 length is 17 residues. From germline, CDR1 is SGHTA and CDR2 FQGNSA. The variable domain in full, with the rest retrieved from reference TRBV7-2 and TRBJ1-3, is GAGVSQSPSNKVTEKGKDVELRCDPISGHTALYWYRQSLGQGLEFLIYFQGNSAPDKSGLPSDRFSAERTGGSVSTLTIQRTQQEDSAVYLCASSFGPPAGSRNTIYFGEGSWLTVV.

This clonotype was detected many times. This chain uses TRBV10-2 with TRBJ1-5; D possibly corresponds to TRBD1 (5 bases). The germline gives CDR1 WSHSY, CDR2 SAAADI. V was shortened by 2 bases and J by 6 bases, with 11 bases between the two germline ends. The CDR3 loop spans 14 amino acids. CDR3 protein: CASSERGWAQPQHF. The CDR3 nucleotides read TGCGCCAGCAGTGAGAGGGGTTGGGCTCAGCCCCAGCATTTT.

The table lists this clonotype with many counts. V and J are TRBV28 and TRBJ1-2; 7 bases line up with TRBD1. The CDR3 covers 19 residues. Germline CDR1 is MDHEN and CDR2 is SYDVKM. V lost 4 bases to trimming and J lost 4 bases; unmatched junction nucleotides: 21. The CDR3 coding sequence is TGTGCCAGCAGTTCTTCCCGAGTCCGAGGACAGGATTTTTCCTATGGCTACACCTTC. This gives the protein CASSSSRVRGQDFSYGYTF.

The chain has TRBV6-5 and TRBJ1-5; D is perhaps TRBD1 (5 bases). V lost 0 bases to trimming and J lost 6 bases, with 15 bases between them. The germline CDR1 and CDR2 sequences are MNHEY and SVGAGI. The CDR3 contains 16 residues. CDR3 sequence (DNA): TGTGCCAGCAGTTACTCATCCGGAAAGGGGCTTCAGCCCCAGCATTTT. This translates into CASSYSSGKGLQPQHF.

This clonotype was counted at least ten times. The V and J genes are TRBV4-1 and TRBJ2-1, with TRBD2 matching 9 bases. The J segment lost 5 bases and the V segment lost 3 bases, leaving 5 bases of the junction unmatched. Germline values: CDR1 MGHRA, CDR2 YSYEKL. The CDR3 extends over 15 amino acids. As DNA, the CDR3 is TGCGCCAGCAGCCACCTTAGCGGGAGAAACAATGAGCAGTTCTTC. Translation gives CASSHLSGRNNEQFF.

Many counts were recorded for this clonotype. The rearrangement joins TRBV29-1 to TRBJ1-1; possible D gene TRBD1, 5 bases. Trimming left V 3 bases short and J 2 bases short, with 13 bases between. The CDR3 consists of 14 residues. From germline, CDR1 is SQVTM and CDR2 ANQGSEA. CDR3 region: CSVDTGTANTEAFF. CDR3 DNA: TGCAGCGTTGACACGGGGACGGCAAACACTGAAGCTTTCTTT.

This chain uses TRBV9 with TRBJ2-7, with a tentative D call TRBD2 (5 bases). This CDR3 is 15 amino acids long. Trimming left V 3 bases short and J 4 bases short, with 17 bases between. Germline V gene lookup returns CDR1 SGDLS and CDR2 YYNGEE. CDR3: CASSESGQRGYEQYF. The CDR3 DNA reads TGTGCCAGCAGCGAAAGCGGCCAGAGAGGATACGAGCAGTACTTC.

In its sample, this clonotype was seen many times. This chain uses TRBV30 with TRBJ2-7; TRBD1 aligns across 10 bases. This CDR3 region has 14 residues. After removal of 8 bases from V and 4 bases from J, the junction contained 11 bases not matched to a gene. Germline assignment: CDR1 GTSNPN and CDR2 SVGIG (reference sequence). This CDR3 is CAGTRQGAVYEQYF. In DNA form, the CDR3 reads TGTGCCGGAACTAGACAGGGGGCGGTTTACGAGCAGTACTTC.

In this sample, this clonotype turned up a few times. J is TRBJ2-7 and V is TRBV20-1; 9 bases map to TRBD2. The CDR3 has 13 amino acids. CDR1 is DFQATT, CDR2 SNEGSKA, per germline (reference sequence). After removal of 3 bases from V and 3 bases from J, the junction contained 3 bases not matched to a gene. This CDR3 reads CSARGGRDYEQYF. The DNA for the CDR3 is TGCAGTGCTAGGGGCGGGAGGGACTACGAGCAGTACTTC.

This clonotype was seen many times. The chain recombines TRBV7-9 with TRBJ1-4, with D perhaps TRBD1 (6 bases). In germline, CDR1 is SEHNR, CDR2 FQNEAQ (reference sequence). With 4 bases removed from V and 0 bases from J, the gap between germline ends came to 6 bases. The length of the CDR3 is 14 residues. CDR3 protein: CASSYRATNEKLFF. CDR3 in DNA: TGTGCCAGCAGCTACAGGGCAACTAATGAAAAACTGTTTTTT.

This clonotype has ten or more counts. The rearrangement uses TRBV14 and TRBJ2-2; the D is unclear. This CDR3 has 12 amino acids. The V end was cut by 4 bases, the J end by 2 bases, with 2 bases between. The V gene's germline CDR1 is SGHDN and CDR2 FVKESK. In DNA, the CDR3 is TGTGCCAGCAGCCGAAACACCGGGGAGCTGTTTTTT. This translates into CASSRNTGELFF. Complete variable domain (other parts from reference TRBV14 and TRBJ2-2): EAGVTQFPSHSVIEKGQTVTLRCDPISGHDNLYWYRRVMGKEIKFLLHFVKESKQDESGMPNNRFLAERTGGTYSTLKVQPAELEDSGVYFCASSRNTGELFFGEGSRLTVL.

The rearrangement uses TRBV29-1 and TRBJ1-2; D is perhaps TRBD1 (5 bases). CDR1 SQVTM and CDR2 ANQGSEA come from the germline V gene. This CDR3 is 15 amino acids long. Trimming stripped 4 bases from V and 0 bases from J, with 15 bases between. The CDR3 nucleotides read TGCAGCGTTGGAGGGGCAGGGCCCACTAACTATGGCTACACCTTC. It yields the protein CSVGGAGPTNYGYTF.

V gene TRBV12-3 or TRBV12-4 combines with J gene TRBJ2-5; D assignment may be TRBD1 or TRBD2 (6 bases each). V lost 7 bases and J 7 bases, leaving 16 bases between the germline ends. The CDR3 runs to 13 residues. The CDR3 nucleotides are TGTGCCAGCATTCCCCGAGGAGGGGGGACCCAGTACTTC. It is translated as CASIPRGGGTQYF.

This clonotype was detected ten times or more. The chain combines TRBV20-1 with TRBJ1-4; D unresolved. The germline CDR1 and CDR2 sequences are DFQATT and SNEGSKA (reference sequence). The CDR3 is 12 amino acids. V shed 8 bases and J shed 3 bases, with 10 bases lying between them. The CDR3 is CSYRVPNEKLFF. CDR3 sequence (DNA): TGCAGTTATCGGGTACCTAATGAAAAACTGTTTTTT.

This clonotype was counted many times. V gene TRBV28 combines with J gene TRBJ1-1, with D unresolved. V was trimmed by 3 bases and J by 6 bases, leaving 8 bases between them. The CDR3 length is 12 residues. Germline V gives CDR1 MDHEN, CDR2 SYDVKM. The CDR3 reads CASSFEGSEAFF. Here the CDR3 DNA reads TGTGCCAGCAGTTTTGAGGGATCTGAAGCTTTCTTT.